The next 6 T cell receptor beta chains were all read from a single sample in a study of control samples from healthy donors and cancer patients (dated by TCRdb to 2020 to 2022). The library was prepared using the immunoSEQ multiplex PCR assay. TCRdb holds this immuneACCESS table with in-frame rearrangements only. Some clones are missing; in checked studies, unresolved V genes explain under half, and the rest has no known cause. Recorded for this sample are about 95,000 clones; around four fifths of them occurred a single time. The ten most abundant clones make up roughly 18% of the sample. Material: blood. The receptors stem from a man younger than 40 in good health.

The rearrangement links TRBV24-1 to TRBJ2-5; the D gene is possibly TRBD1 (6 bases). The germline gives CDR1 KGHDR, CDR2 SFDVKD. The length of the CDR3 is 16 residues. V was pared by 2 bases and J by 5 bases, with 17 bases between. Written as DNA, the CDR3 is TGTGCCACCAGTGATTGGGAACAGGGTTTCAGCGAGACCCAGTACTTC. As protein: CATSDWEQGFSETQYF.

The rearrangement links TRBV5-1 to TRBJ1-2; TRBD1 matches 7 bases. V dropped 2 bases and J dropped 6; count of bases not matched to a gene: 7. Germline V gives CDR1 SGHRS, CDR2 YFSETQ. The CDR3 is 14 amino acids. The CDR3 coding sequence is TGCGCCAGCAGCTTTACAGGGGCCTTGGATGGCTACACCTTC. Protein: CASSFTGALDGYTF.

The sample holds a few counts of this clone. This chain links TRBV7-3 with TRBJ1-3; the D gene is possibly TRBD1 (5 bases). Germline V gene data show CDR1 as SGHTA and CDR2 as FQGTGA. V lost 2 bases to trimming and J lost 8 bases, with 10 bases between them. This CDR3 spans 13 amino acids. The CDR3 coding sequence is TGTGCCAGCAGCTTATCCAGGGAGGACACCATATATTTT. As protein: CASSLSREDTIYF.

V and J are TRBV27 and TRBJ1-5, with D possibly being TRBD1 (5 bases). The V end lost 6 bases, the J end lost 4 bases, and 22 bases lay between the germline ends. CDR1 and CDR2 from the germline V gene are MNHEY and SMNVEV (reference sequence). CDR3 length: 17 amino acids. This CDR3 reads CASSKQGSVGKNQPQHF. The CDR3 coding sequence is TGTGCCAGCAGCAAGCAGGGAAGTGTAGGGAAAAATCAGCCCCAGCATTTT.

The V and J genes are TRBV5-4 and TRBJ2-3; D gene uncertain. The CDR3 is 16 amino acids. Germline V gene lookup returns CDR1 SGHNT and CDR2 YYREEE (reference sequence). The V and J ends lost 4 bases and 4 bases respectively, with 19 bases between them. Here the CDR3 reads CASSPSNARSADTQYF. In DNA form, the CDR3 reads TGTGCCAGCAGCCCCTCCAATGCGCGGTCGGCAGATACGCAGTATTTT.

The chain is built from TRBV11-2 and TRBJ2-1, with D perhaps matching TRBD2 (6 bases). V was trimmed by 0 bases and J by 10 bases, leaving 13 bases between them. The CDR3 length is 14 residues. Per the germline V gene, CDR1 is SGHAT and CDR2 is FQNNGV. This CDR3 is CASSLDPQAGEQFF. CDR3 bases: TGTGCCAGCAGCTTAGACCCCCAGGCGGGAGAGCAGTTCTTC.